These 27 T cell receptor beta chains originate from one sample sequenced in a study of shared clonotypes between healthy human individuals. Clones were read by immunoSEQ multiplex PCR, and TCRdb kept only the in-frame ones, dropping some. The sample lists some 2,000,000 clones; about 95% were seen once. Positively selected for CCR7, the CD45RO-negative cells used as naive CD8 cells excluded terminally differentiated effector memory CD45RA+ cells. The sample was naive CD8+ T cells sorted from blood. The receptors shown here come from a man younger than 35 in good health.

Points on this clone: Other DNA sequences in this specimen translate into the identical CDR3. The V gene is TRBV19, the J gene TRBJ2-7, with D unresolved. This CDR3 is built from 11 residues. Germline lookup yields CDR1 LNHDA and CDR2 SQIVND (reference sequence). The germline V and J ends were trimmed by 5 bases and 0 bases, with 2 bases remaining between them. The CDR3: CASSSSYEQYF. The DNA of the CDR3 is TGTGCCAGTAGTTCCTCCTACGAGCAGTACTTC.

The V call is TRBV11-3, the J call TRBJ2-1; no reliable D call. Germline CDR1 reads SGHNT; CDR2 reads YENEEA. With 5 bases removed from V and 7 bases from J, the gap between germline ends came to 9 bases. CDR3 length: 12 residues. This CDR3 is CASSPKGNEQFF. The DNA of the CDR3 is TGTGCCAGCAGCCCAAAAGGGAATGAGCAGTTCTTC.

The gene calls are TRBV6-1 and TRBJ2-6; D unresolved. Trimming took off 2 bases at V and 0 bases at J, with 5 bases between the two ends. This CDR3 is built from 15 residues. CDR1 MNHNS and CDR2 SASEGT come from the germline V gene. CDR3 DNA: TGTGCCAGCAGTGAATTCCTCTCTGGGGCCAACGTCCTGACTTTC. This encodes CASSEFLSGANVLTF.

About this clone: Other DNA sequences in the same sample also yield this CDR3. The rearrangement uses TRBV7-9 and TRBJ1-1; 9 bases are a match to TRBD1. The CDR3 contains 15 residues. CDR1 is SEHNR, CDR2 FQNEAQ, per germline (reference sequence). V trimming: 5 bases; J trimming: 1 base; junction bases outside the gene matches: 5. CDR3 protein: CASSPRTGANTEAFF. CDR3 in DNA: TGTGCCAGCAGCCCGAGGACAGGGGCGAACACTGAAGCTTTCTTT. The whole variable domain, remainder taken from reference TRBV7-9 and TRBJ1-1, is DTGVSQNPRHKITKRGQNVTFRCDPISEHNRLYWYRQTLGQGPEFLTYFQNEAQLEKSRLLSDRFSAERPKGSFSTLEIQRTEQGDSAMYLCASSPRTGANTEAFFGQGTRLTVV.

In this sample, this clone turned up once. The chain combines TRBV19 with TRBJ1-6; D is unclear. Germline lookup yields CDR1 LNHDA and CDR2 SQIVND (reference sequence). This CDR3 spans 13 amino acids. The V end lost 8 bases, the J end lost 4 bases, and 9 bases lay between the germline ends. The chain's CDR3 is CASSTEYNSPLHF. CDR3 nucleotides: TGTGCCAGTTCCACGGAGTATAATTCACCCCTCCACTTT.

J is TRBJ2-2 and V is TRBV29-1; D may be TRBD2 (5 bases). CDR3 length: 12 amino acids. V lost 5 bases to trimming and J lost 4 bases, with 8 bases between them. Germline V CDR1 and CDR2: SQVTM, ANQGSEA. CDR3 region: CSVLEGTGELFF. The CDR3 DNA follows: TGCAGCGTTTTAGAGGGCACCGGGGAGCTGTTTTTT.

V and J are TRBV21-1 and TRBJ1-6; TRBD1 was called by the table and not checked on the DNA. TRBV21-1 is given as a pseudogene. CDR3 length equals 11 residues. CDR3 region: CARVPSPPLHF. CDR3 coding DNA: TGTGCCAGAGTACCCAGTCCACCCCTCCACTTT.

This chain connects TRBV13 to TRBJ2-2, with a tentative D call TRBD1 (5 bases). The CDR3 has 20 residues. Deletions cut 2 bases from V and 6 bases from J, with 28 bases between. Germline V gives CDR1 PRHDT, CDR2 FYEKMQ (reference sequence). CDR3 amino acids: CASSLRTPSPTQGKAGELFF. The DNA for the CDR3 is TGTGCCAGCAGCTTAAGAACACCGTCTCCGACCCAGGGAAAGGCCGGGGAGCTGTTTTTT.

The chain combines TRBV9 with TRBJ2-3; 7 positions agree with TRBD2. The CDR3 contains 19 residues. The germline gives CDR1 SGDLS, CDR2 YYNGEE. V shed 0 bases and J 4 bases; nucleotides not matched to a gene: 17. Here the CDR3 DNA reads TGTGCCAGCAGCGTAGACGAGGGAATAGGACTAGTTACTTCAGATACGCAGTATTTT. Amino acids: CASSVDEGIGLVTSDTQYF.

The chain has TRBV2 and TRBJ2-1, with unresolved D. The germline V gene has CDR1 SNHLY and CDR2 FYNNEI. The CDR3 covers 16 residues. V was trimmed by 2 bases and J by 4 bases, leaving 15 bases between them. In nucleotides, the CDR3 is TGTGCCAGCAGTGAAAGTGAGAGGCCAGTTTACAATGAGCAGTTCTTC. Translating gives CASSESERPVYNEQFF.

The CDR3 DNA sequence: TGCGCCAGCAGCTTGGAAGCAGGCCTCTACAATGAGCAGTTCTTC. Translated, it gives CASSLEAGLYNEQFF. The chain recombines TRBV5-1 with TRBJ2-1; D not certain. The V and J ends lost 0 bases and 3 bases respectively, with 10 bases between them. Germline CDR1 reads SGHRS; CDR2 reads YFSETQ. The CDR3 length is 15 residues.

About this clone itself: This sample includes further DNA sequences coding for the same CDR3. The chain is built from TRBV5-1 and TRBJ2-7; D is perhaps TRBD1 (6 bases). CDR1 is SGHRS and CDR2 is YFSETQ in the germline V gene. The CDR3 totals 14 residues. Trimming cost V 0 bases and J 1 base, with 8 bases left between them. The CDR3 DNA follows: TGCGCCAGCAGCTTGGCTGGACAGTCCTACGAGCAGTACTTC. It is translated as CASSLAGQSYEQYF.

As DNA, the CDR3 is TGCGCCAGCAGCCCGAGCGGGAGAGCCACAGATACGCAGTATTTT. Residues: CASSPSGRATDTQYF. The V call is TRBV5-1, the J call TRBJ2-3; 8 bases match TRBD2. The CDR3 is 15 amino acids. V shed 4 bases and J 2 bases; nucleotides not matched to a gene: 6. CDR1 is SGHRS and CDR2 is YFSETQ in the germline V gene.

The chain carries TRBV21-1 and TRBJ1-2. TRBV21-1 is a known pseudogene. CDR3 size: 16 residues. The CDR3 loop reads CASSRRVIGRSYGYTF. CDR3 in DNA: TGTGCCAGCAGCAGACGAGTAATAGGGAGGAGCTATGGCTACACCTTC.

In this sample, this clone turned up once. The chain has TRBV7-8 and TRBJ2-7; D perhaps matches TRBD1 (6 bases). CDR3 length: 16 amino acids. Looked up from germline, CDR1 is SGHVS and CDR2 is FQNEAQ. V dropped 3 bases and J dropped 4 bases, with 19 bases sitting between them. CDR3 amino acids: CASSFILVAGEYEQYF. The CDR3 bases are TGTGCCAGCAGCTTTATACTGGTGGCAGGGGAATACGAGCAGTACTTC. Full variable domain (rest looked up from reference TRBV7-8 and TRBJ2-7): GAGVSQSPRYKVAKRGQDVALRCDPISGHVSLFWYQQALGQGPEFLTYFQNEAQLDKSGLPSDRFFAERPEGSVSTLKIQRTQQEDSAVYLCASSFILVAGEYEQYFGPGTRLTVT.

The chain recombines TRBV11-2 with TRBJ1-4, with 9 nucleotides matching TRBD1. Germline trimming cut 5 bases from V and 6 bases from J; bases unmatched to any gene: 4. Germline V lookup: CDR1 SGHAT, CDR2 FQNNGV. This CDR3 has 14 residues. CDR3 residues: CASSQQGADEKLFF. Here the CDR3 DNA reads TGTGCCAGCAGCCAACAGGGGGCGGATGAAAAACTGTTTTTT.

This CDR3 reads CASSQEGGAPDEQYF. CDR3 nucleotides: TGCGCCAGCAGCCAAGAAGGAGGGGCGCCGGACGAGCAGTACTTC. The rearrangement links TRBV4-1 to TRBJ2-7; the D gene is possibly TRBD2 (6 bases). This CDR3 is built from 15 residues. V lost 0 bases and J lost 5, with 14 bases in between. Germline loops: CDR1 MGHRA, CDR2 YSYEKL.

This chain links TRBV10-3 with TRBJ2-1, with 8 bases fitting TRBD2. CDR3 length equals 16 residues. Germline CDR1 is ENHRY and CDR2 is SYGVKD. V was clipped by 4 bases and J by 0 bases; unmatched bases: 5. Here the CDR3 DNA reads TGTGCCATCAGTGGCAAACTAGCGGACTCCTACAATGAGCAGTTCTTC. This encodes CAISGKLADSYNEQFF.

The chain is built from TRBV2 and TRBJ2-7; TRBD1 matches at 7 bases. V lost 6 bases, J lost 2 bases, and 7 bases stayed unmatched. The CDR3 length is 14 residues. Germline values: CDR1 SNHLY, CDR2 FYNNEI. The CDR3 sequence: CASSAGTDTYEQYF. The CDR3 DNA sequence: TGTGCCAGCAGCGCCGGGACAGATACCTACGAGCAGTACTTC.

CDR3 amino acids: CASSLAGQEGYGYTF. The DNA for the CDR3 is TGTGCCAGCAGCTTAGCCGGGCAGGAAGGCTATGGCTACACCTTC. The rearrangement joins TRBV7-9 to TRBJ1-2; D not certain. Germline V gives CDR1 SEHNR, CDR2 FQNEAQ (reference sequence). The V end was cut by 0 bases, the J end by 4 bases, with 12 bases between. This CDR3 contains 15 residues.

V usage is TRBV15 and J usage is TRBJ1-1; the match to TRBD1 covers 7 bases. V dropped 3 bases and J dropped 4; count of bases not matched to a gene: 8. The CDR3 is made up of 15 amino acids. CDR1 is LNHNV and CDR2 is YYDKDF in the germline V gene (reference sequence). The CDR3 region is CATSRAGGVGTEAFF. The CDR3 coding sequence is TGTGCCACCAGCAGGGCAGGGGGGGTTGGCACTGAAGCTTTCTTT.

This rearrangement joins TRBV28 to TRBJ1-2, with D tentatively TRBD1 (5 bases). CDR1 is MDHEN, CDR2 SYDVKM, per germline. V was pared by 5 bases and J by 4 bases, with 20 bases between. The CDR3 sequence is 16 residues long. CDR3 coding DNA: TGTGCCAGCAGTCCCTGGACAAGGTCGATTGGCTATGGCTACACCTTC. Encoded protein: CASSPWTRSIGYGYTF.

CDR3: CASSLGRFYEQYF. The CDR3 DNA sequence: TGTGCCAGCAGCTTAGGGCGGTTCTACGAGCAGTACTTC. The chain has TRBV5-4 and TRBJ2-7, with no clear D. The CDR3 runs 13 residues. V gave up 2 bases and J gave up 3 bases, with 9 bases separating them. In germline, CDR1 is SGHNT, CDR2 YYREEE (reference sequence).

The V gene is TRBV10-2, the J gene TRBJ2-7; D not resolved. V lost 5 bases, J lost 2 bases, and 13 bases lay in between. The germline V gene has CDR1 WSHSY and CDR2 SAAADI. CDR3 size: 14 residues. CDR3 amino acids: CASSSGYGPYEQYF. The CDR3 DNA follows: TGCGCCAGCAGTTCTGGGTACGGACCCTACGAGCAGTACTTC.

The genes are TRBV2 and TRBJ2-6; D unclear. The CDR3 spans 14 residues. CDR1 is SNHLY and CDR2 is FYNNEI in the germline V gene. With 5 bases removed from V and 0 bases from J, the gap between germline ends came to 5 bases. This chain's CDR3 is CASSTSSGANVLTF. DNA of the CDR3: TGTGCCAGCAGTACCAGCTCTGGGGCCAACGTCCTGACTTTC.

The chain links TRBV11-2 to TRBJ1-2; 9 nucleotides match TRBD1. Germline CDR1 is SGHAT and CDR2 is FQNNGV. V gave up 5 bases and J gave up 4 bases; unmatched junction bases: 8. This CDR3 spans 15 amino acids. In nucleotides, the CDR3 is TGTGCCAGCAGCCGGACAGGGGCTCCTTCCTATGGCTACACCTTC. This sequence encodes CASSRTGAPSYGYTF.

The chain is built from TRBV28 and TRBJ2-1; D unresolved. The V end lost 5 bases, the J end lost 0 bases, and 17 bases lay between the germline ends. Germline V gene lookup returns CDR1 MDHEN and CDR2 SYDVKM. The CDR3 runs to 17 residues. The CDR3 DNA sequence: TGTGCCAGCAGTACCCCCCCGACTCTCGCCTCCTACAATGAGCAGTTCTTC. This translates into CASSTPPTLASYNEQFF.